This T cell receptor (beta chain) emerged from a study of blood T cell repertoires in COVID-19. Across the whole study: Samples came from the United States, Italy and Spain, spanning acute and convalescent COVID-19. T cells, B-cell-depleted T cells, or PBMCs supplied cDNA or gDNA.

This clone was found once. Source study methods: Estimation of nucleated cell counts was performed using reference gene primer amplification. The repertoire was sequenced with immunoSEQ multiplex PCR; TCRdb's copy has only in-frame clones and lacks some. Clone size and V and J calls were adopted from that table, with D and trimming inferred from the DNA. The table has 150,000 to 200,000 clones, around 85% seen once; the top ten hold about 2.1%. The CDR3 is 14 residues long. The germline CDR1 and CDR2 sequences are MDHEN and SYDVKM. Trimming at V came to 3 bases and at J to 7 bases, leaving 4 bases not matched to a gene.

The chain couples TRBV28 to TRBJ1-4; 8 nucleotides align to TRBD1. Sample: peripheral blood. The TCR sequence derives from a man aged 65-85 years with active or convalescent COVID-19. The DNA of the CDR3 is TGTGCCAGCAGTTTTTCTACAGGGGGTGAAAAACTGTTTTTT. Encoded protein: CASSFSTGGEKLFF.